This TCR beta chain appears in the sequencing data of a study of T cells and copy number aberrations in small-cell lung cancer. Study observations and caveats: The tissue was entirely formalin-fixed and paraffin-embedded, which is known to produce sequencing artifacts.

Of note for this clone: Its antigen is unknown. Mismatch with germline at one junction end may stem from a read error. The same CDR3 arises from other DNA sequences in this sample as well.

Method: immunoSEQ multiplex PCR; TCRdb's copy keeps in-frame clones and lacks some. The sample has some 10,000 clones, roughly 79% seen once. All donors had upfront surgery, without preoperative chemotherapy or radiotherapy, and never received immunotherapy. Germline V gene sequence: CDR1 SGHRS, CDR2 YFSETQ. This CDR3 has 16 amino acids. The rearrangement links TRBV5-1 to TRBJ2-3, with TRBD2 matching 11 bases. Sequenced material: normal tissue next to the tumor. The receptor's source is a man in his 60s with small cell lung cancer. This CDR3 is CASSTTSGASTDTQYF. In DNA, the CDR3 is TGCGCCAGCAGCACGACTAGCGGGGCTAGCACAGATACGCAATATTTT.